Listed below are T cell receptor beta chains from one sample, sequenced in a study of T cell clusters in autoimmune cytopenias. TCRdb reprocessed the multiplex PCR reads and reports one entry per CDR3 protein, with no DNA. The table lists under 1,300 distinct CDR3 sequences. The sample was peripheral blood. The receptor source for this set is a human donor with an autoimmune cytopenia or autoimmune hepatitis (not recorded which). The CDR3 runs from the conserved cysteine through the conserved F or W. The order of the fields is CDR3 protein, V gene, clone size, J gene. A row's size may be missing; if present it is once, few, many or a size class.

cdr3_aa: CAWSPFAGGYTF; v_call: TRBV30; clone_size: large; j_call: TRBJ1-2
cdr3_aa: CSVASGIYNEQFF; v_call: TRBV29-1; clone_size: large; j_call: TRBJ2-1
cdr3_aa: CASSIGGSMDSPLHF; v_call: TRBV19; clone_size: medium-sized; j_call: TRBJ1-6
cdr3_aa: CASSLQQATNEKLFF; v_call: TRBV7-6; clone_size: large; j_call: TRBJ1-4
cdr3_aa: CASSGTSGGRETQYF; v_call: TRBV5-1; clone_size: medium-sized; j_call: TRBJ2-5
cdr3_aa: CASSESTLYAGSQPQHF; v_call: TRBV10-2; clone_size: NA; j_call: TRBJ1-5
cdr3_aa: CASPSPPENTEAFF; v_call: TRBV30; clone_size: NA; j_call: TRBJ1-1
cdr3_aa: CASSLPSDIYEQYF; v_call: TRBV5-6; clone_size: medium-sized; j_call: TRBJ2-7
cdr3_aa: CASLAVPSSYNEQFF; v_call: TRBV4-2; clone_size: NA; j_call: TRBJ2-1
cdr3_aa: CATSDSADWGELFF; v_call: TRBV24-1; clone_size: medium-sized; j_call: TRBJ2-2
cdr3_aa: CASSIGTGGTEAFF; v_call: TRBV19; clone_size: medium-sized; j_call: TRBJ1-1
cdr3_aa: CASSFREDEEKLFF; v_call: TRBV19; clone_size: medium-sized; j_call: TRBJ1-4
cdr3_aa: CASSLDGKSTDTQYF; v_call: TRBV27; clone_size: large; j_call: TRBJ2-3
cdr3_aa: CAISESPAREQFF; v_call: TRBV10-3; clone_size: NA; j_call: TRBJ2-1
cdr3_aa: CSAPQGAAPYEQYF; v_call: TRBV20-1; clone_size: medium-sized; j_call: TRBJ2-7
cdr3_aa: CSLRRNTEAFF; v_call: TRBV29-1; clone_size: NA; j_call: TRBJ1-1
cdr3_aa: CASSPTSGSGNEQFF; v_call: TRBV18; clone_size: NA; j_call: TRBJ2-1
cdr3_aa: CASSDAPGAPGYTF; v_call: TRBV25-1; clone_size: medium-sized; j_call: TRBJ1-2
cdr3_aa: CASSPRATLLSPLHF; v_call: TRBV14; clone_size: NA; j_call: TRBJ1-6
cdr3_aa: CSVSSGANVLTF; v_call: TRBV29-1; clone_size: hyperexpanded; j_call: TRBJ2-6
cdr3_aa: CASSIAGLAKNIQYF; v_call: TRBV19; clone_size: medium-sized; j_call: TRBJ2-4
cdr3_aa: CASSYSTSGKDEQFF; v_call: TRBV6-5; clone_size: large; j_call: TRBJ2-1
cdr3_aa: CARKSLVAGLAANEQFF; v_call: TRBV19; clone_size: NA; j_call: TRBJ2-7
cdr3_aa: CASSIQGRAGELFF; v_call: TRBV19; clone_size: large; j_call: TRBJ2-2
cdr3_aa: CASSLNPGSGNTIYF; v_call: TRBV12-3/TRBV12-4; clone_size: medium-sized; j_call: TRBJ1-3
cdr3_aa: CASSTGVAGPTDTQYF; v_call: TRBV19; clone_size: NA; j_call: TRBJ2-3
cdr3_aa: CASSMGRAEAFF; v_call: TRBV19; clone_size: medium-sized; j_call: TRBJ1-1
cdr3_aa: CASSFRDTLGGYEQYF; v_call: TRBV6-2/TRBV6-3; clone_size: medium-sized; j_call: TRBJ2-7
cdr3_aa: CASSITPDPYNEQFF; v_call: TRBV19; clone_size: large; j_call: TRBJ2-1
cdr3_aa: CSVEIGWGGRREQYF; v_call: TRBV29-1; clone_size: medium-sized; j_call: TRBJ2-7
cdr3_aa: CASSIILRGRNTEAFF; v_call: TRBV6-2/TRBV6-3; clone_size: medium-sized; j_call: TRBJ1-1
cdr3_aa: CASRSAGLGTEAFF; v_call: TRBV6-5; clone_size: medium-sized; j_call: TRBJ1-1
cdr3_aa: CASSQMTGDTEAFF; v_call: TRBV7-6; clone_size: large; j_call: TRBJ1-1
cdr3_aa: CASSFPRGAGAYNEQFF; v_call: TRBV5-4; clone_size: medium-sized; j_call: TRBJ2-1
cdr3_aa: CASSPHGTGGITYEQYF; v_call: TRBV18; clone_size: large; j_call: TRBJ2-7
cdr3_aa: CSGRFGANEKLFF; v_call: TRBV29-1; clone_size: NA; j_call: TRBJ1-4
cdr3_aa: CASRLQVFTEAFF; v_call: TRBV19; clone_size: medium-sized; j_call: TRBJ1-1
cdr3_aa: CSARDGSYEQYF; v_call: TRBV20-1; clone_size: NA; j_call: TRBJ2-7
cdr3_aa: CASSPRQGTEAFF; v_call: TRBV6-5; clone_size: medium-sized; j_call: TRBJ1-1
cdr3_aa: CASSYGAFGGELFF; v_call: TRBV6-5; clone_size: large; j_call: TRBJ2-2
cdr3_aa: CASSSRLAGGLGTGELFF; v_call: TRBV5-6; clone_size: medium-sized; j_call: TRBJ2-2
cdr3_aa: CASTDSGMGSYEQYF; v_call: TRBV6-2/TRBV6-3; clone_size: large; j_call: TRBJ2-7
cdr3_aa: CASSLARGGTGELFF; v_call: TRBV27; clone_size: medium-sized; j_call: TRBJ2-2
cdr3_aa: CASSTGQGGETQYF; v_call: TRBV9; clone_size: NA; j_call: TRBJ2-5
cdr3_aa: CASSLGDRGHEQYF; v_call: TRBV12-3/TRBV12-4; clone_size: medium-sized; j_call: TRBJ2-7
cdr3_aa: CASSLSRGHIYEQYF; v_call: TRBV27; clone_size: medium-sized; j_call: TRBJ2-7
cdr3_aa: CASISFSGTGLFGYTF; v_call: TRBV6-2/TRBV6-3; clone_size: medium-sized; j_call: TRBJ1-2
cdr3_aa: CASTQRKDNEQFF; v_call: TRBV12-3/TRBV12-4; clone_size: NA; j_call: TRBJ2-1
cdr3_aa: CSVVQLSNEQYF; v_call: TRBV29-1; clone_size: large; j_call: TRBJ2-7
cdr3_aa: CASSRGQTQETQYF; v_call: TRBV18; clone_size: large; j_call: TRBJ2-5
cdr3_aa: CASSSPEFVGSWFWETQYF; v_call: TRBV11-2; clone_size: NA; j_call: TRBJ2-5
cdr3_aa: CSVVQGHSTDTQYF; v_call: TRBV29-1; clone_size: NA; j_call: TRBJ2-3
cdr3_aa: CASSLRAGEQYF; v_call: TRBV7-2; clone_size: medium-sized; j_call: TRBJ2-7
cdr3_aa: CSAAGTGGTEAFF; v_call: TRBV29-1; clone_size: large; j_call: TRBJ1-1
cdr3_aa: CSAPSRAGGSYEQYF; v_call: TRBV20-1; clone_size: NA; j_call: TRBJ2-7
cdr3_aa: CAWKPSANEQFF; v_call: TRBV30; clone_size: large; j_call: TRBJ2-1
cdr3_aa: CASSSFWTEGDEKLFF; v_call: TRBV5-5; clone_size: medium-sized; j_call: TRBJ1-4
cdr3_aa: CASSVTSGLNTGELFF; v_call: TRBV19; clone_size: large; j_call: TRBJ2-2
cdr3_aa: CASSPEGIGELFF; v_call: TRBV4-3; clone_size: NA; j_call: TRBJ2-2
cdr3_aa: CASSQENSYNEQFF; v_call: TRBV4-3; clone_size: NA; j_call: TRBJ2-1